One and the same sample provided the 12 T cell receptor beta chains below, sequenced in a study of beta chain features in type 1 diabetes. TCRB transcripts that were expressed got sequenced, as all of the isolated RNA had been reverse transcribed. Profiled with immunoSEQ multiplex PCR; TCRdb holds only in-frame clones, not every one. Of about 350,000 clones listed, about 20% are singletons. The sequenced material came from naive CD4+ T cells from blood. The origin of the receptors is a woman between 18 and 29 years old in good health.

The J gene is TRBJ1-1, the V gene TRBV29-1; D remains ambiguous. This CDR3 comprises 16 residues. Germline V lookup: CDR1 SQVTM, CDR2 ANQGSEA. Trimming pared 0 bases from V and 1 base from J, leaving 15 bases between. The CDR3 sequence: CSVEDRWGGRNTEAFF. The DNA of the CDR3 is TGCAGCGTTGAAGATCGCTGGGGAGGGCGGAACACTGAAGCTTTCTTT.

The V call is TRBV5-6, the J call TRBJ2-7; 11 bases align to TRBD1. Germline V gives CDR1 SGHDT, CDR2 YYEEEE. The CDR3 extends over 15 amino acids. Unmatched junction bases numbered 8, after V lost 5 bases and J lost 4 bases. The CDR3 nucleotides are TGTGCCAGCAGGGTTAGAGGACAGGGGGCATACGAGCAGTACTTC. Its protein product is CASRVRGQGAYEQYF.

The table lists this clone with a few counts. V gene TRBV5-1 combines with J gene TRBJ1-1; 9 nucleotides line up with TRBD1. The ends lost 2 bases at V and 1 base at J; junction bases unmatched: 3. CDR1 and CDR2 (germline): SGHRS, YFSETQ. The CDR3 sequence is 15 residues long. CDR3 coding DNA: TGCGCCAGCAGCTTTGGGACAGGGTGGAACACTGAAGCTTTCTTT. It yields the protein CASSFGTGWNTEAFF.

The table lists this clone with a few counts. The rearrangement joins TRBV10-2 to TRBJ2-5, with 7 bases fitting TRBD2. The J segment lost 3 bases and the V segment lost 7 bases, leaving 11 bases of the junction unmatched. This CDR3 is 15 amino acids long. CDR1 is WSHSY, CDR2 SAAADI, per germline. Written as DNA, the CDR3 is TGCGCCAGCACTGTAACAGCGGGGACGAAAGAGACCCAGTACTTC. Protein: CASTVTAGTKETQYF.

This clone was seen a handful of times. The CDR3 bases are TGTGCCAGCACCCTAGGGGATGAGCAGTTCTTC. It encodes CASTLGDEQFF. The chain links TRBV27 to TRBJ2-1, with TRBD1 as a possible D gene (5 bases). CDR3 length equals 11 residues. CDR1 MNHEY and CDR2 SMNVEV come from the germline V gene (reference sequence). Trimming left V 7 bases short and J 8 bases short, with 9 bases between.

This chain joins TRBV14 and TRBJ2-7, with D possibly TRBD2 on 5 matching bases. CDR1 and CDR2 from the germline V gene are SGHDN and FVKESK. V was trimmed by 3 bases and J by 1 base, leaving 13 bases between them. The CDR3 consists of 15 residues. DNA for the CDR3: TGTGCCAGCAGCCATACCGACGGGGTTTCCTACGAGCAGTACTTC. Its translation is CASSHTDGVSYEQYF.

This chain links TRBV6-1 with TRBJ2-3; D is ambiguous. V lost 10 bases to trimming and J lost 2 bases, with 13 bases between them. The CDR3 extends over 13 amino acids. Germline values: CDR1 MNHNS, CDR2 SASEGT. The DNA for the CDR3 is TGTGCCACCTCCGGTCCGCTCACAGATACGCAGTATTTT. Translation gives CATSGPLTDTQYF.

The chain links TRBV5-1 to TRBJ1-1; D ambiguous. V dropped 2 bases and J dropped 1 base, with 9 bases sitting between them. The CDR3 covers 14 residues. Looked up from germline, CDR1 is SGHRS and CDR2 is YFSETQ. This CDR3 reads CASSLRGANTEAFF. As DNA, the CDR3 is TGCGCCAGCAGCTTACGAGGAGCGAACACTGAAGCTTTCTTT.

V is TRBV7-9 and J is TRBJ1-2; 7 nucleotides agree with TRBD1. Looked up from germline, CDR1 is SEHNR and CDR2 is FQNEAQ (reference sequence). J gave up 0 bases and V 5 bases, and 12 bases lay outside the gene matches. The CDR3 length is 17 residues. CDR3 protein: CASSPITGVVANYGYTF. The CDR3 DNA follows: TGTGCCAGCAGCCCGATTACAGGGGTGGTAGCTAACTATGGCTACACCTTC. Full variable domain (outside the CDR3, taken from reference TRBV7-9 and TRBJ1-2): DTGVSQNPRHKITKRGQNVTFRCDPISEHNRLYWYRQTLGQGPEFLTYFQNEAQLEKSRLLSDRFSAERPKGSFSTLEIQRTEQGDSAMYLCASSPITGVVANYGYTFGSGTRLTVV.

The chain has TRBV18 and TRBJ2-1; TRBD2 agrees at 15 bases. Germline values: CDR1 KGHSH, CDR2 LQKENI. CDR3 length: 18 residues. Trimming took 2 bases from V and 2 from J; bases not matched to a gene: 4. CDR3: CASSPVGLAGGAYNEQFF. The DNA of the CDR3 is TGTGCCAGCTCACCAGTAGGACTAGCGGGAGGGGCCTACAATGAGCAGTTCTTC.

A few counts support this clone. This chain links TRBV5-1 with TRBJ2-5; D uncertain. Trimming removed 4 bases from V and 0 bases from J, with 19 bases in between. The CDR3 has 17 amino acids. Germline loops: CDR1 SGHRS, CDR2 YFSETQ. CDR3 sequence reads: CASSPPLANGYQETQYF. In nucleotides, the CDR3 is TGCGCCAGCAGCCCGCCCCTGGCTAACGGGTACCAAGAGACCCAGTACTTC. The variable domain in full, with the rest retrieved from reference TRBV5-1 and TRBJ2-5, is KAGVTQTPRYLIKTRGQQVTLSCSPISGHRSVSWYQQTPGQGLQFLFEYFSETQRNKGNFPGRFSGRQFSNSRSEMNVSTLELGDSALYLCASSPPLANGYQETQYFGPGTRLLVL.

V is TRBV4-2 and J is TRBJ2-1, with TRBD2 identical over 11 bases. V shed 0 bases, J shed 11 bases, and the junction held 3 bases outside the gene matches. The CDR3 consists of 14 residues. CDR1 is LGHNA, CDR2 YNFKEQ, per germline. CDR3 protein: CASSQETSGGQQFF. DNA for the CDR3: TGTGCCAGCAGCCAAGAAACTAGCGGGGGCCAGCAGTTCTTC.